This is a list of T cell receptor beta chains from one sample in a study of Ad26.COV2.S vaccination and SARS-CoV-2 variants. The method was immunoSEQ multiplex PCR; TCRdb's version includes in-frame clones alone and lacks a portion of them. Here the sample spans about 400,000 clones, about 83% being singletons. Sequences were derived from peripheral blood, sampled in a trial of Ad26.COV2.S vaccine versus placebo. All receptors come from a person between 18 and 65 years old who received the Ad26.COV2.S COVID-19 vaccine or a placebo. Each CDR3 is given with its conserved first and last residue.

v_call	j_call	cdr3_aa
TRBV12-3/TRBV12-4	TRBJ2-7	CASTLGVYEQYF
TRBV20-1	TRBJ1-2	CSASRDRYGYTF
TRBV5-5	TRBJ2-5	CASSPGGTVETQYF
TRBV19	TRBJ2-1	CASSIIRAGDDYNEQFF
TRBV7-9	TRBJ1-2	CASSLKEGRGYTF
TRBV7-8	TRBJ2-2	CASSPRRGARTGELFF
TRBV11-2	TRBJ1-2	CASSLAQGAYGYTF
TRBV15	TRBJ1-2	CATSFRAGGGNYGYTF
TRBV4-2	TRBJ1-1	CASSRTPTAGQGARRTEAFF
TRBV7-2	TRBJ1-1	CASSLRPLQANTEAFF
TRBV7-9	TRBJ2-7	CASSFSRGGPSYEQYF
TRBV21-1	TRBJ2-7	CASTIKGLTYEQYF
TRBV5-4	TRBJ1-1	CASGWGDTEAFF
TRBV2	TRBJ2-7	CASSGNVYEQYF
TRBV2	TRBJ2-7	CASSRDRGRQYF
TRBV7-2	TRBJ2-3	CASSVQGARPDTQYF
TRBV7-2	TRBJ2-5	CASSLGVVKGETQYF
TRBV19	TRBJ1-1	CASSSKRQVNTEAFF
TRBV6-2/TRBV6-3	TRBJ2-1	CASSYHDSSYNEQFF
TRBV11-1	TRBJ2-7	CASSYDRGNPYEQYF
TRBV5-4	TRBJ1-2	CASSPTGESYGYTF
TRBV3-1/TRBV3-2	TRBJ2-3	CASSGDGNTQYF
TRBV7-8	TRBJ2-1	CASSPQGSGFSSYNEQFF
TRBV4-2	TRBJ2-3	CASTTGGPRADTQYF
TRBV6-1	TRBJ2-3	CASSELAGGPDTQYF
TRBV2	TRBJ2-1	CASSADRGGNEQFF
TRBV13	TRBJ1-5	CASSSGSHSNQPQHF